This passage covers 18 T cell receptor beta chains from one sample sequenced in a study of radiation and T cells in renal cell carcinoma. The assay was immunoSEQ multiplex PCR, and TCRdb's table has in-frame clones only and misses some. The top ten hold about 6% of the sample, which has around 78,000 clones, approximately 90% seen once. Indicated time point: blood 4 weeks post-SBRT, at nephrectomy. Stated treatment: 15 Gy SBRT to primary tumor, nephrectomy 4 weeks later. This material consisted of blood, taken from a patient whose treatment included radiotherapy and nephrectomy. The origin of the receptors is a woman between 65 and 79 years old with renal cell carcinoma.

The gene calls are TRBV28 and TRBJ2-3, with D hard to call. The CDR3 contains 15 residues. Trimming removed 8 bases at V and 6 bases at J, with 21 bases between. CDR1 MDHEN and CDR2 SYDVKM come from the germline V gene. The CDR3 loop is CASGLWAPGIDTQYF. The CDR3 region has the DNA TGTGCCAGCGGCTTGTGGGCACCCGGCATTGATACGCAGTATTTT.

J is TRBJ1-1 and V is TRBV6-6, with D possibly being TRBD1 (5 bases). Trimming stripped 8 bases from V and 7 bases from J, with 8 bases between. The length of the CDR3 is 10 residues. Germline V gene data show CDR1 as MNHNY and CDR2 as SVGAGI (reference sequence). In DNA form, the CDR3 reads TGTGCCAGCGGTGACAGTGAAGCTTTCTTT. It specifies CASGDSEAFF.

The rearrangement joins TRBV6-5 to TRBJ1-2, with 7 bases aligning to TRBD1. The CDR3 is made up of 14 amino acids. The V segment lost 5 bases and the J segment 4 bases; nucleotides outside the gene matches: 7. Germline V gene sequence: CDR1 MNHEY, CDR2 SVGAGI. The CDR3, as DNA: TGTGCCAGCAGTCCCCTCTGGGACAGCTATGGCTACACCTTC. This translates into CASSPLWDSYGYTF.

This clone has just one count. Other nucleotide sequences from this sample produce the same CDR3. The rearrangement joins TRBV7-2 to TRBJ2-7; perhaps TRBD2 as D (5 bases). V lost 5 bases and J 3 bases, leaving 14 bases between the germline ends. Germline CDR1 reads SGHTA; CDR2 reads FQGNSA. This CDR3 comprises 14 residues. The CDR3 nucleotides read TGTGCCAGCAGCCCGCCGGGGAATTACTACGAGCAGTACTTC. Translating it yields CASSPPGNYYEQYF.

The chain uses TRBV19 and TRBJ2-7; D is possibly TRBD1 (6 bases). Trimming took off 3 bases at V and 7 bases at J, with 13 bases between the two ends. This CDR3 has 13 amino acids. Looked up from germline, CDR1 is LNHDA and CDR2 is SQIVND (reference sequence). As DNA, the CDR3 is TGTGCCAGTAGTATCCGTCCTAGGGGGGAGCAGTACTTC. Translated, it gives CASSIRPRGEQYF.

This chain uses TRBV27 with TRBJ2-5, with 10 bases fitting TRBD1. Germline loops: CDR1 MNHEY, CDR2 SMNVEV (reference sequence). The CDR3 sequence is 15 residues long. Losses at the gene ends were 6 bases for V and 9 bases for J; bases not matched to a gene: 13. The CDR3 coding sequence is TGTGCCAGCAGACAGGGACAGGGGCTACCTGAGGCCCAGTACTTC. Translated, it gives CASRQGQGLPEAQYF.

The J gene is TRBJ1-5, the V gene TRBV19, with 7 bases matching TRBD1. V trimming: 4 bases; J trimming: 3 bases; junction bases outside the gene matches: 9. This CDR3 region has 16 residues. Germline-derived CDR1 and CDR2 are LNHDA and SQIVND (reference sequence). This CDR3 reads CASSTSGTAYNQPQHF. Here the CDR3 DNA reads TGTGCCAGTAGTACATCCGGGACAGCCTACAATCAGCCCCAGCATTTT.

The rearrangement links TRBV28 to TRBJ1-4, with 11 bases aligning to TRBD1. CDR1 is MDHEN and CDR2 is SYDVKM in the germline V gene. Trimming cost V 2 bases and J 10 bases; bases outside gene matches: 9. This CDR3 contains 16 residues. The CDR3, as DNA: TGTGCCAGCAGTTTACTTCGAAGGACAGGGGGCGGAAAACTGTTTTTT. Translation: CASSLLRRTGGGKLFF.

V and J are TRBV10-3 and TRBJ2-5, with D possibly being TRBD2 (6 bases). CDR3 length: 12 amino acids. V was pared by 8 bases and J by 3 bases, with 10 bases between. From germline, CDR1 is ENHRY and CDR2 SYGVKD. Here the CDR3 DNA reads TGTGCCATCGGGGACTCTGAAGAGACCCAGTACTTC. Encoded protein: CAIGDSEETQYF.

The chain carries TRBV11-3 and TRBJ2-7; TRBD2 agrees at 10 bases. Per the germline V gene, CDR1 is SGHNT and CDR2 is YENEEA. J was trimmed by 0 bases and V by 5 bases; bases with no gene match: 4. The CDR3 sequence is 15 residues long. CDR3: CASSGAGGSSYEQYF. The CDR3 coding sequence is TGTGCCAGCAGCGGAGCGGGGGGGAGCTCCTACGAGCAGTACTTC.

V and J are TRBV14 and TRBJ1-1; TRBD1 matches at 7 bases. The CDR3 runs 16 residues. CDR1 SGHDN and CDR2 FVKESK come from the germline V gene. V lost 0 bases and J lost 1; bases outside the gene matches: 5. The CDR3 DNA is TGTGCCAGCAGCCAAGATCCGACAGGGCGGAACACTGAAGCTTTCTTT. Translating it yields CASSQDPTGRNTEAFF.

This chain connects TRBV5-1 to TRBJ2-1; D is ambiguous. CDR3 size: 13 residues. Germline CDR1 SGHRS, CDR2 YFSETQ. Trimming stripped 4 bases from V and 8 bases from J, with 13 bases between. The CDR3 DNA is TGCGCCAGCAGCCTCGGGCCCCCGGATGAGCAGTTCTTC. It encodes CASSLGPPDEQFF.

The V and J genes are TRBV7-2 and TRBJ1-1; 8 bases align to TRBD1. The V and J ends lost 2 bases and 4 bases, in that order; junction bases with no gene match: 6. The CDR3 is made up of 15 amino acids. The V gene's germline CDR1 is SGHTA and CDR2 FQGNSA. For the CDR3, the DNA is TGTGCCAGCAGCTTAAGTGGCAGGGGGCCCACTGAAGCTTTCTTT. It specifies CASSLSGRGPTEAFF.

This clone is a singleton in its sample. The V call is TRBV10-3, the J call TRBJ1-5; D not resolved. From germline, CDR1 is ENHRY and CDR2 SYGVKD. With 6 bases removed from V and 2 bases from J, the gap between germline ends came to 14 bases. The CDR3 extends over 15 amino acids. The CDR3, as DNA: TGTGCCATCAGGGGAGGACTCGGGGGCAATCAGCCCCAGCATTTT. It encodes CAIRGGLGGNQPQHF.

This chain links TRBV7-2 with TRBJ2-5; D unclear. Trimming removed 4 bases at V and 4 bases at J, with 13 bases between. CDR1 and CDR2 (germline): SGHTA, FQGNSA. The CDR3 contains 14 residues. The CDR3 protein is CASSYFSGRETQYF. In DNA, the CDR3 is TGTGCCAGCAGCTATTTCTCGGGCCGAGAGACCCAGTACTTC.

This clone was counted between two and nine times. CDR3 DNA sequence: TGTGCCAGCAGCTCACCCCCCCGGCAGGGCGAAGAGACCCAGTACTTC. Amino acid sequence: CASSSPPRQGEETQYF. The chain couples TRBV7-9 to TRBJ2-5; TRBD1 is a possible D gene (5 bases). CDR3 length equals 16 residues. CDR1 and CDR2 from the germline V gene are SEHNR and FQNEAQ (reference sequence). Trimming left V 4 bases short and J 3 bases short, with 18 bases between.

This chain uses TRBV2 with TRBJ1-2; D gene ambiguous. V lost 4 bases, J lost 0 bases, and 9 bases lay in between. The CDR3 has 14 residues. CDR1 and CDR2 (germline): SNHLY, FYNNEI. CDR3 loop: CASSGWDSNYGYTF. The DNA for the CDR3 is TGTGCCAGCAGTGGTTGGGATTCTAACTATGGCTACACCTTC. The complete variable domain, with remaining parts taken from reference TRBV2 and TRBJ1-2, reads EPEVTQTPSHQVTQMGQEVILRCVPISNHLYFYWYRQILGQKVEFLVSFYNNEISEKSEIFDDQFSVERPDGSNFTLKIRSTKLEDSAMYFCASSGWDSNYGYTFGSGTRLTVV.

The CDR3 nucleotides are TGTGCCAGCAGGAGGAGGACCCAGGACACCGAATGCTATTTT. As protein: CASRRRTQDTECYF. The rearrangement links TRBV2 to TRBJ1-3, with a possible D match to TRBD1 (5 bases). Trimming took 6 bases from V and 16 from J, leaving 25 bases between them. The CDR3 is made up of 14 amino acids. Per germline, CDR1 SNHLY and CDR2 FYNNEI.